Presented here are 29 T cell receptor beta chains from one specimen sequenced in a study of post-analysis software for immune sequencing data. The antigens of these receptors remain unknown. General observations from the study: Relative to controls, patients had several TRBV segments at higher frequency, with TRBV5-6, TRBV5-1 and TRBV20-1 among these.

Researchers reported that TCR beta cDNA libraries carried unique molecular identifiers. TCRdb reprocessed the PCR reads via MiXCR and lists one record per CDR3 protein. Of approximately 730,000 distinct CDR3 sequences detected, less than 35% appear once; the ten largest clones hold about 0.5%. The sample consisted of blood. These receptors were taken from a girl aged 10 to 17 with multiple sclerosis.

The rearrangement links TRBV27 to TRBJ2-4, with TRBD2 matching over 9 bases. There are 17 residues in the CDR3. Germline loops: CDR1 MNHEY, CDR2 SMNVEV (reference sequence). V was clipped by 4 bases and J by 9 bases; unmatched bases: 16. Written as DNA, the CDR3 is TGTGCCAGCAGTTCCACCCACACCGCGGGAGGGCAGGGCATTCAGTACTTC. It specifies CASSSTHTAGGQGIQYF.

This rearrangement joins TRBV4-1 to TRBJ2-3; D gene unclear. Trimming took 6 bases from V and 6 from J, leaving 13 bases between them. Germline CDR1 MGHRA, CDR2 YSYEKL. The CDR3 consists of 13 residues. CDR3 in amino acids: CASSLQTPDTQYF. The DNA of the CDR3 is TGCGCCAGCAGTCTACAGACCCCCGATACGCAGTATTTT.

This clonotype has just a few counts. The gene calls are TRBV7-8 and TRBJ2-1; 10 bases are a match to TRBD2. The CDR3 has 15 amino acids. V lost 5 bases, J lost 6 bases, and 7 bases stayed unmatched. Per germline, CDR1 SGHVS and CDR2 FQNEAQ. The CDR3 nucleotides are TGTGCCAGCAGCATTAGCGGGAGGACCCTCAATGAGCAGTTCTTC. Amino acids: CASSISGRTLNEQFF.

V and J are TRBV5-4 and TRBJ2-1; TRBD1 might be the D (6 bases). This CDR3 has 14 amino acids. Germline CDR1 is SGHNT and CDR2 is YYREEE (reference sequence). The ends were cut back, 1 base at V and 4 bases at J, with 9 bases in the middle. The chain's CDR3 is CASSLQGRYNEQFF. The CDR3 nucleotides are TGTGCCAGCAGCTTGCAGGGGAGATACAATGAGCAGTTCTTC.

This chain uses TRBV4-3 with TRBJ2-7, with TRBD2 matching 7 bases. The length of the CDR3 is 17 residues. V was clipped by 1 base and J by 4 bases; unmatched bases: 13. Germline CDR1 LGHNA, CDR2 YSLEER. The CDR3 nucleotides are TGCGCCAGCAGCCAAGGGGCTGGGACTATCGGGAGATACGAGCAGTACGTC. This gives the protein CASSQGAGTIGRYEQYV.

This clonotype was detected only a few times. The rearrangement joins TRBV20-1 to TRBJ2-3; TRBD2 matches at 8 bases. CDR1 DFQATT and CDR2 SNEGSKA come from the germline V gene (reference sequence). Unmatched junction bases numbered 5, after V lost 5 bases and J lost 4 bases. The CDR3 spans 13 residues. In DNA form, the CDR3 reads TGCAGTGCTTTCAGCGGGGGTTCAGATACGCAGTATTTT. Residues: CSAFSGGSDTQYF.

The chain employs TRBV5-1 and TRBJ1-2; TRBD1 might be the D (6 bases). The germline V gene encodes CDR1 SGHRS and CDR2 YFSETQ. V lost 4 bases and J 4 bases, leaving 14 bases between the germline ends. The CDR3 runs 14 residues. CDR3 loop: CASSNRDTGYGYTF. The DNA of the CDR3 is TGCGCCAGCAGCAACCGGGACACGGGCTATGGCTACACCTTC.

J is TRBJ1-2 and V is TRBV2; D remains unclear. The CDR3 contains 14 residues. V lost 4 bases to trimming and J lost 2 bases, with 11 bases between them. Germline CDR1 SNHLY, CDR2 FYNNEI. In DNA, the CDR3 is TGTGCCAGCAGTGGAGGCAGCCTGAACTATGGCTACACCTTC. Amino acid sequence: CASSGGSLNYGYTF.

A few counts support this clonotype. The V and J genes are TRBV20-1 and TRBJ2-1, with unresolved D. The V end was cut by 5 bases, the J end by 4 bases, with 15 bases between. Per the germline V gene, CDR1 is DFQATT and CDR2 is SNEGSKA (reference sequence). The CDR3 runs 14 residues. The CDR3 spells CSALGRSPYNEQFF. CDR3 nucleotide sequence: TGCAGTGCTCTGGGCCGGAGCCCTTACAATGAGCAGTTCTTC.

This clonotype has more than one count but fewer than ten. The V call is TRBV9, the J call TRBJ2-7; TRBD1 or TRBD2 may be the D gene (5 bases each). The germline CDR1 and CDR2 sequences are SGDLS and YYNGEE. The CDR3 covers 14 residues. The ends were cut back, 3 bases at V and 3 bases at J, with 13 bases in the middle. CDR3 DNA sequence: TGTGCCAGCAGCGCGGGGACCGCCGGCTACGAGCAGTACTTC. Amino acid sequence: CASSAGTAGYEQYF.

This clonotype was counted ten times or more. The chain is built from TRBV28 and TRBJ2-7; 7 positions match TRBD2. This CDR3 is built from 12 residues. Germline CDR1 MDHEN, CDR2 SYDVKM. V shed 11 bases, J shed 4 bases, and the junction held 8 bases outside the gene matches. CDR3 DNA sequence: TGTGCCGCCGGTCAGGGAGGGTACGAGCAGTACTTC. The encoded protein is CAAGQGGYEQYF.

This clonotype was seen many times. This sequence joins TRBV20-1 and TRBJ2-1; 9 nucleotides line up with TRBD2. This CDR3 is 14 amino acids long. Germline CDR1 and CDR2: DFQATT and SNEGSKA (reference sequence). The V gene end was trimmed by 0 bases and the J gene end by 9 bases; junction bases not matched to a gene: 6. The CDR3 DNA reads as TGCAGTGCTAGAGATGGCGCTAGCGGGGTTGAGCAGTTCTTC. It encodes CSARDGASGVEQFF.

About this clonotype: With a much larger clone just one base away, this may be a read error. The chain recombines TRBV7-2 with TRBJ1-1; 7 bases fit TRBD1. The CDR3 covers 14 residues. Per the germline V gene, CDR1 is SGHTA and CDR2 is FQGNSA. The trim removed 4 bases at V and 4 bases at J, leaving 6 bases unmatched. CDR3 bases: TGTACCAGCAGCTCGACAGGGAGGATCACTGAAGCTTTCTTT. Its translation is CTSSSTGRITEAFF.

This clonotype was observed a handful of times. The genes are TRBV25-1 and TRBJ2-6; a weak D match, TRBD1 (5 bases). The CDR3 is 18 amino acids. Germline V lookup: CDR1 MGHDK, CDR2 SYGVNS. V was trimmed by 3 bases and J by 0 bases, leaving 15 bases between them. The DNA for the CDR3 is TGTGCCAGCAGTGATTGGCCAGGGCCCAGCTCTGGGGCCAACGTCCTGACTTTC. Translating it yields CASSDWPGPSSGANVLTF.

This clonotype was found a few times. The chain links TRBV6-2 or TRBV6-3 to TRBJ1-1, with 9 bases lining up with TRBD1. This CDR3 comprises 19 residues. Germline CDR1 and CDR2: MNHEY and SVGEGT. The ends lost 0 bases at V and 1 base at J; junction bases unmatched: 12. CDR3 protein: CASSYSPDPGQGWNTEAFF. CDR3 nucleotide sequence: TGTGCCAGCAGTTACTCGCCCGACCCGGGACAGGGATGGAACACTGAAGCTTTCTTT.

This clonotype turned up a few times. The chain combines TRBV24-1 with TRBJ2-1, with D possibly TRBD2 on 6 matching bases. This CDR3 has 14 amino acids. Germline-derived CDR1 and CDR2 are KGHDR and SFDVKD. The germline V and J ends were trimmed by 5 bases and 4 bases, with 11 bases remaining between them. The DNA of the CDR3 is TGTGCCACCAGTGCCCATGGGGGGTACAATGAGCAGTTCTTC. Protein: CATSAHGGYNEQFF.

The rearrangement joins TRBV7-8 to TRBJ2-3; D unclear. The CDR3 consists of 13 residues. Germline values: CDR1 SGHVS, CDR2 FQNEAQ. V gave up 3 bases and J gave up 6 bases, with 10 bases separating them. The CDR3 DNA sequence: TGTGCCAGCAGCTTCCGGGCGCCGGATACGCAGTATTTT. Residues: CASSFRAPDTQYF.

This clonotype appeared a few times. This chain connects TRBV9 to TRBJ2-7; possibly TRBD1 or TRBD2 for D (5 bases each). Germline V gene data show CDR1 as SGDLS and CDR2 as YYNGEE. CDR3 length equals 16 residues. V was cut by 2 bases and J by 1 base, with 16 bases left in between. CDR3: CASSVGESGTSYEQYF. The CDR3 DNA reads as TGTGCCAGCAGCGTCGGTGAAAGTGGGACGTCCTACGAGCAGTACTTC.

The J gene is TRBJ2-4, the V gene TRBV6-1, with D possibly called TRBD1 or TRBD2 (6 bases each). The length of the CDR3 is 17 residues. The V end was cut by 2 bases, the J end by 1 base, with 15 bases between. Germline-derived CDR1 and CDR2 are MNHNS and SASEGT. CDR3 bases: TGTGCCAGCAGTGAAAGGGGGGTTAACGTGGCCAAAAACATTCAGTACTTC. Translating gives CASSERGVNVAKNIQYF.

In regard to this clonotype: A read error may be the cause here, since a much bigger clone is one base away. This chain connects TRBV5-8 to TRBJ2-7; D not resolved. Germline values: CDR1 SGHTS, CDR2 YDEGEE. The CDR3 has 12 residues. The CDR3 reads CAGSLVFYEQYF. CDR3 coding DNA: TGTGCCGGCAGCTTGGTCTTCTACGAGCAGTACTTC.

As concerns this clonotype: A read error may produce the germline difference seen at one junction end. The chain has TRBV15 and TRBJ2-6, with D possibly being TRBD1 or TRBD2 (5 bases each). CDR1 is LNHNV, CDR2 YYDKDF, per germline (reference sequence). The CDR3 is 18 amino acids. CDR3 DNA: TGTGCCACCAGCACACGGGACGGACATTTCTCTGGGGCCAACGCCCTGACTTTC. The encoded protein is CATSTRDGHFSGANALTF.

The table lists this clonotype with a few counts. The V and J genes are TRBV6-2 or TRBV6-3 and TRBJ2-7; D assignment may be TRBD1 or TRBD2 (6 bases each). Looked up from germline, CDR1 is MNHEY and CDR2 is SVGEGT. Trimming removed 8 bases at V and 4 bases at J, with 15 bases between. CDR3 size: 13 residues. The CDR3 coding sequence is TGTGCCAGCGCCTACAGGGAGGTTTACGAGCAGTACTTC. Translation gives CASAYREVYEQYF.

The rearrangement uses TRBV12-3 or TRBV12-4 and TRBJ2-5; D might be TRBD2 (5 bases). The CDR3 covers 16 residues. V lost 6 bases and J 2 bases, leaving 19 bases between the germline ends. The CDR3 DNA reads as TGTGCCAGCAGAGAGGGATCGATGGGATCTCAAGAGACCCAGTACTTC. Its translation is CASREGSMGSQETQYF.

This clonotype was recorded a few times. The gene calls are TRBV27 and TRBJ2-3; TRBD2 aligns across 9 bases. Germline assignment: CDR1 MNHEY and CDR2 SMNVEV (reference sequence). CDR3 length: 15 amino acids. The trim removed 7 bases at V and 6 bases at J, leaving 11 bases unmatched. CDR3 coding DNA: TGTGCCAGCACCGCTAGCGGGGCCCCACAGGATACGCAGTATTTT. Translated, it gives CASTASGAPQDTQYF.

The chain recombines TRBV6-1 with TRBJ2-3; 10 positions agree with TRBD2. Trimming removed 3 bases from V and 4 bases from J; junction bases left unmatched: 7. The CDR3 runs to 16 residues. From germline, CDR1 is MNHNS and CDR2 SASEGT. The CDR3 loop is CASSDLSGRGSDTQYF. DNA of the CDR3: TGTGCCAGCAGTGATCTGAGCGGGAGGGGGTCAGATACGCAGTATTTT.

This clonotype was detected ten times or more. The rearrangement uses TRBV7-2 and TRBJ1-5; no reliable D call. This CDR3 comprises 14 residues. The V gene's germline CDR1 is SGHTA and CDR2 FQGNSA. Trimming took 5 bases from V and 1 from J, leaving 9 bases between them. DNA for the CDR3: TGTGCCAGCAGCGGGTTTGGGAGCAATCAGCCCCAGCATTTT. Translated, it gives CASSGFGSNQPQHF.

This clonotype was detected ten times or more. The junction and the germline gene differ at one end; a read error may be behind it. The chain recombines TRBV5-1 with TRBJ2-7; D not certain. CDR3 length equals 14 residues. Germline lookup yields CDR1 SGHRS and CDR2 YFSETQ. Written as DNA, the CDR3 is TGTGCCAGCAGTTTCGGTGGGCCCACCTACGAGCAGTACTTC. Translating it yields CASSFGGPTYEQYF.

This chain joins TRBV7-8 and TRBJ2-5; no clear D. Trimming cost V 3 bases and J 2 bases, with 13 bases left between them. Germline CDR1 SGHVS, CDR2 FQNEAQ. The CDR3 runs to 15 residues. The DNA for the CDR3 is TGTGCCAGCAGCTTTAGCAGGACGGGTCAAGAGACCCAGTACTTC. Its protein product is CASSFSRTGQETQYF.

This clonotype was recorded many times. The chain uses TRBV29-1 and TRBJ2-3; 7 bases match TRBD2. This CDR3 has 15 amino acids. CDR1 and CDR2 (germline): SQVTM, ANQGSEA. V was clipped by 8 bases and J by 2 bases; unmatched bases: 13. The CDR3 nucleotides read TGCAGCTCAAGTCTATCCGGGACTAACACAGATACGCAGTATTTT. Translation: CSSSLSGTNTDTQYF.